The present T cell receptor (beta chain) was sequenced within a study of T-cell memory formation after mild COVID-19. The wider study: The two donors had largely donor-specific TCR clusters. Study-level findings and limits: The SARS-CoV-2 specificity of second-wave clones reaching peak at day 37 remained unverified. A subset of responding clones appeared in pre-infection memory, suggesting cross-reactive memory joined.

In its sample, this clonotype was seen many times. No antigen is known for it. After 5'RACE with constant-segment primers, TCR alpha and TCR beta cDNA libraries carrying sample barcodes and UMIs were obtained. MiXCR, applied by TCRdb to the 5' RACE reads, yields one record per CDR3 protein. The sample shows about 160,000 distinct CDR3 sequences, 30% to 35% of them seen only once. Trimming shortened V by 2 bases and J by 1 base, and 11 bases separated the two germline ends. The CDR3 totals 15 residues. CDR1 is LGHNA and CDR2 is YSLEER in the germline V gene. The chain employs TRBV4-3 and TRBJ1-2; no firm D call. This receptor was taken from an adult woman who had mild COVID-19 (a few samples of this study predate the infection). Cell type and time point are not known. Sequencing was performed on PBMCs or a T cell subset sorted from them (not recorded which). The CDR3 DNA reads as TGCGCCAGCAGCCAAAGCTCGACAAGTAACTATGGCTACACCTTC. Translation gives CASSQSSTSNYGYTF.